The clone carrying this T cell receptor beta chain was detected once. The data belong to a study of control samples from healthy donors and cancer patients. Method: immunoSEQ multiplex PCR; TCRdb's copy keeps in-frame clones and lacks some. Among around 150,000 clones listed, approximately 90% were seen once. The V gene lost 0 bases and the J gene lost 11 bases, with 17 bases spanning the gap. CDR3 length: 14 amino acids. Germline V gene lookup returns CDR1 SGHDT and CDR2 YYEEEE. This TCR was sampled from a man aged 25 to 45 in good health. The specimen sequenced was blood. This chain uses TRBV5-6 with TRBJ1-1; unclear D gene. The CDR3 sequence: CASSLVSNPRQAFF. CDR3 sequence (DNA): TGTGCCAGCAGCTTGGTTTCCAACCCCCGCCAGGCTTTCTTT.